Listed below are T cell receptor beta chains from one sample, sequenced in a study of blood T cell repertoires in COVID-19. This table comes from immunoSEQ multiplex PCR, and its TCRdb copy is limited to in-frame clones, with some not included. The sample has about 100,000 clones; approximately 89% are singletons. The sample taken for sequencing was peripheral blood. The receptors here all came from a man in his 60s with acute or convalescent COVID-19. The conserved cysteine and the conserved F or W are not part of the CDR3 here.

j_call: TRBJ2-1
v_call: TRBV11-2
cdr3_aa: ASSLAGYNEQF

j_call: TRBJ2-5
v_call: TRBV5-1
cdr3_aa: ASSSSGTVQETQY

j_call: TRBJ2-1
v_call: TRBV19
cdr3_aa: ASSPQVSSYNEQF

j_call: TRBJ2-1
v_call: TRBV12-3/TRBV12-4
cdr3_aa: ASSRGLSRQF

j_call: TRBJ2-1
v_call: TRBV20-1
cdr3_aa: SAANNEQF

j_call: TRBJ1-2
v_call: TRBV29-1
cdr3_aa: SVLADSFNYGYT

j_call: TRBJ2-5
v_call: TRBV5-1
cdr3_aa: ASSGDRGIQETQY

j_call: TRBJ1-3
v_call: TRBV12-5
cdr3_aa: ASGSTTPDRVVDTIY

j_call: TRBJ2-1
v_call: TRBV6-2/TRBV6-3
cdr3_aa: ASSLSGSNEQF

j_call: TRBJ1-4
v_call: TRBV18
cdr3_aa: ASSPEAGGLGEKLF

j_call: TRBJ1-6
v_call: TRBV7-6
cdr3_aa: ASSLVREKSPLH

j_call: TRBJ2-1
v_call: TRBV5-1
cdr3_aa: ASSLTSGINEQF

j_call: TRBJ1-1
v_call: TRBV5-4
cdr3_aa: ASSSSSGAAEAF

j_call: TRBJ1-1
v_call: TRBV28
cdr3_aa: ASRTGRVNTEAF

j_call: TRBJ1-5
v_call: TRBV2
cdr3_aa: ASSETGYSNQPQH

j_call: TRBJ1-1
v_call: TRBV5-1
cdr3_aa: ASSVTGDHTEAF

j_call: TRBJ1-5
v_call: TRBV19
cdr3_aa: ASSMGGQPQH

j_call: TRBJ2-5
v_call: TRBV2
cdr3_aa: ASSSDRGWETQY

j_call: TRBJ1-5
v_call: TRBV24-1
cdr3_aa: ATSGTGSGQPQH

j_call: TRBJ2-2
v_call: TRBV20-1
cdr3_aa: SARGTGELF

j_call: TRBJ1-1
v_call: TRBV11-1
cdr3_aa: ASSLAAVQNTEAF

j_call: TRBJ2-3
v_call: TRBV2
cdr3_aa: ASGRGLAGNTQY

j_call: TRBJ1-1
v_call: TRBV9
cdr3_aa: ASSVGGQGGTEAF

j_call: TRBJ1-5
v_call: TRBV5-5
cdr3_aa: ASSEGTDFSNQPQH

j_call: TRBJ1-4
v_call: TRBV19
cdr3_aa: ASSWEATSIGKLF

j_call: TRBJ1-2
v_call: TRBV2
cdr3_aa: ASSESTGDNYGYT

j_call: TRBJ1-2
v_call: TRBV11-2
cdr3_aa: ASSLSGGLTGGYT

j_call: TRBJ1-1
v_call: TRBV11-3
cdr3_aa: ASAWGGTEAF

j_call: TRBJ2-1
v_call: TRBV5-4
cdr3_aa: ASSLQGGDEQF

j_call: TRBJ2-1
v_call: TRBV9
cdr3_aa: ASSVPTDGTTPSSYNEQF

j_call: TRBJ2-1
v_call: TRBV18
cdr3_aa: ASNPGLPYNEQF

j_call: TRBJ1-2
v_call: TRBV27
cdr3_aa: ASGAGGAVKGYT

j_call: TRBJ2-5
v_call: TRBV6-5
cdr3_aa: ASRPGGRIETQY

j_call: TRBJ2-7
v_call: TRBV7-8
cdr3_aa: ASSFSRVWAYEQY

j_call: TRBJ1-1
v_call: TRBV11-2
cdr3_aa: ASSHNRLEAF

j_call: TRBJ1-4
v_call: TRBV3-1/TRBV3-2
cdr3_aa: ASSPRIRVAEEKLF

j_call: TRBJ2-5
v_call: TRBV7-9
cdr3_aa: ASSGGLAGGEETQY

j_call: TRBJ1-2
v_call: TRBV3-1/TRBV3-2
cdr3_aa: ASSQVPAGKLRYGYT

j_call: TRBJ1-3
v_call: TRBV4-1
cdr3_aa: ASSHGFGQINTIY

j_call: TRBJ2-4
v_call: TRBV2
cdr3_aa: ASRRLAGGPNIQY

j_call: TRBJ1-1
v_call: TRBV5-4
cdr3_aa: ASSLDRSEAF

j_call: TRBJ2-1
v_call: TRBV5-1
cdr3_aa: ASSLVVGVLKGQF

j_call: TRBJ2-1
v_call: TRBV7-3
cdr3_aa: ASSLGGSYNEQF

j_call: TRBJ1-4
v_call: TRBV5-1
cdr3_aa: ASSLQPGLEKLF

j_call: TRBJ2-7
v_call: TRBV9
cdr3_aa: ASSAEGAGEQY

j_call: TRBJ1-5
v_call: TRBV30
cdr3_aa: AWSDVGGSNQPQH

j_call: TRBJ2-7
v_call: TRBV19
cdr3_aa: ASSIALGQGSSEQY

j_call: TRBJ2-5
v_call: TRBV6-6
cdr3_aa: ASSYIGDGETQY

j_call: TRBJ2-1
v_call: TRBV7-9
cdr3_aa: ASSLRARPYNEQF

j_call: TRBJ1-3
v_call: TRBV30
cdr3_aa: AWRGREAGNTIY

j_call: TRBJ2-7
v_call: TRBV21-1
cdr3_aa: ASSKVFRVDYEQY

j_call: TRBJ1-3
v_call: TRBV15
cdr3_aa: ATSPPWGAGNTIY

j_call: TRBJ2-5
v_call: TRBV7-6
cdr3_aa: ASSKGIPGRGETQY

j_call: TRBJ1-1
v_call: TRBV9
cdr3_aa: ASRPIGGEGTEAF